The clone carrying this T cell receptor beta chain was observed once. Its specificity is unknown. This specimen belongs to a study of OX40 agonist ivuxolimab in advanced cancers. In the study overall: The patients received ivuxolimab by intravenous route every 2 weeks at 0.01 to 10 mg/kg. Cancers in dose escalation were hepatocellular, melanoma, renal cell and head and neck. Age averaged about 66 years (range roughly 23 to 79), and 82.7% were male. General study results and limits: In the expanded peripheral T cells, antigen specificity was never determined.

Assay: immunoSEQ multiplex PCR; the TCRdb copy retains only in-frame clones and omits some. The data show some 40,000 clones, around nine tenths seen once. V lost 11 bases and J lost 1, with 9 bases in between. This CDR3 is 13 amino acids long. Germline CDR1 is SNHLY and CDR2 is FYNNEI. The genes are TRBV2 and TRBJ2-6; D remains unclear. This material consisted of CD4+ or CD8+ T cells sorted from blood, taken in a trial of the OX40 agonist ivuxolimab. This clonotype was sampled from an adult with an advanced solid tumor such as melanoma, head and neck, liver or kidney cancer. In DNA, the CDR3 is TGTGCCTTCACGGCGTCTGGGGCCAACGTCCTGACTTTC. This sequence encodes CAFTASGANVLTF.